This passage covers 15 T cell receptor beta chains from one sample sequenced in a study of blood T cell repertoires in COVID-19. Here immunoSEQ multiplex PCR was the method, and the copy in TCRdb shows in-frame clones only, minus some. This table has approximately 170,000 clones, about 83% appearing once. Material for sequencing was peripheral blood. The origin of the receptors is a woman aged 70-85 years who had recovered from COVID-19.

V gene TRBV10-3 combines with J gene TRBJ2-7; 8 bases fit TRBD1. Germline values: CDR1 ENHRY, CDR2 SYGVKD. Losses at the gene ends were 4 bases for V and 2 bases for J; bases not matched to a gene: 4. The CDR3 is 14 residues long. The chain's CDR3 is CAISGGTGTYEQYF. CDR3 DNA: TGTGCCATCAGTGGGGGGACAGGAACCTACGAGCAGTACTTC.

V usage is TRBV25-1 and J usage is TRBJ2-1, with TRBD2 matching over 8 bases. The junction had 5 bases not matched to a gene; V was cut back by 3 bases and J by 1 base. Per germline, CDR1 MGHDK and CDR2 SYGVNS. The CDR3 has 16 residues. The CDR3 region is CASSDPTSGSYNEQFF. CDR3 nucleotides: TGTGCCAGCAGTGACCCCACTAGCGGTTCCTACAATGAGCAGTTCTTC.

The chain has TRBV27 and TRBJ2-3; 9 positions match TRBD2. V shed 5 bases and J 1 base; nucleotides not matched to a gene: 1. Germline CDR1 reads MNHEY; CDR2 reads SMNVEV (reference sequence). This CDR3 comprises 14 residues. The CDR3 DNA reads TGTGCCAGCAGTGAGCGGGGGGGCACAGATACGCAGTATTTT. Its protein is CASSERGGTDTQYF.

The rearrangement joins TRBV7-3 to TRBJ2-5, with TRBD1 as a possible D gene (6 bases). Germline loops: CDR1 SGHTA, CDR2 FQGTGA. CDR3 length equals 12 residues. The germline V and J ends were trimmed by 4 bases and 5 bases, with 8 bases remaining between them. This chain's CDR3 is CASSSQGETQYF. CDR3 nucleotides: TGTGCCAGCAGCTCCCAGGGGGAGACCCAGTACTTC.

The chain employs TRBV2 and TRBJ2-7; tentative D call: TRBD1 (5 bases). Germline V gene sequence: CDR1 SNHLY, CDR2 FYNNEI. Trimming cost V 2 bases and J 1 base, with 12 bases left between them. The CDR3 length is 15 residues. CDR3 in DNA: TGTGCCAGCAGTGAACAACAGGACCCATCCTACGAGCAGTACTTC. It is translated as CASSEQQDPSYEQYF.

This chain connects TRBV4-2 to TRBJ2-5; possible D gene TRBD2, 6 bases. The CDR3 sequence is 13 residues long. Germline CDR1 and CDR2: LGHNA and YNFKEQ. Deletions cut 2 bases from V and 5 bases from J, with 9 bases between. The CDR3 is CASSQRRAETQYF. The CDR3 nucleotides read TGTGCCAGCAGCCAAAGGAGGGCGGAGACCCAGTACTTC.

The chain employs TRBV7-3 and TRBJ2-3, with D perhaps TRBD1 (5 bases). The germline CDR1 and CDR2 sequences are SGHTA and FQGTGA. V shed 4 bases and J shed 6 bases, with 29 bases lying between them. This CDR3 has 19 residues. The CDR3 loop is CASSSPRVATATSGDTQYF. The CDR3 nucleotides are TGTGCCAGCAGCTCCCCCAGGGTGGCAACAGCTACCTCCGGGGATACGCAGTATTTT.

This sequence joins TRBV6-2 or TRBV6-3 and TRBJ2-1; TRBD2 matches 9 bases. J gave up 3 bases and V 4 bases, and 7 bases lay outside the gene matches. The CDR3 totals 16 residues. Germline CDR1 MNHEY, CDR2 SVGEGT. This CDR3 reads CASSSGLAGDYNEQFF. The CDR3 nucleotides are TGTGCCAGCAGTTCGGGACTAGCCGGCGACTACAATGAGCAGTTCTTC.

This sequence joins TRBV7-2 and TRBJ2-6; unclear D gene. CDR3 length equals 15 residues. Between the trimmed V and J ends, which lost 3 bases and 4 bases, there was a span of 10 bases. Germline lookup yields CDR1 SGHTA and CDR2 FQGNSA. CDR3 region: CASSFKFSGANVLTF. CDR3 sequence (DNA): TGTGCCAGCAGCTTTAAATTCTCGGGGGCCAACGTCCTGACTTTC.

This chain joins TRBV7-2 and TRBJ2-1; TRBD2 agrees at 8 bases. In germline, CDR1 is SGHTA, CDR2 FQGNSA. The CDR3 totals 16 residues. With 1 base clipped from V and 2 bases from J, the junction kept 4 bases outside the gene matches. CDR3 residues: CASSLVPAGAYNEQFF. The CDR3, as DNA: TGTGCCAGCAGCTTAGTTCCAGCGGGAGCCTACAATGAGCAGTTCTTC.

The chain employs TRBV2 and TRBJ2-1; a possible D gene is TRBD1 (5 bases). The germline V gene encodes CDR1 SNHLY and CDR2 FYNNEI. Trimming removed 6 bases from V and 6 bases from J, with 15 bases in between. This CDR3 comprises 14 residues. The CDR3: CASRKGWQLNEQFF. As DNA, the CDR3 is TGTGCCAGCAGGAAGGGGTGGCAGCTCAATGAGCAGTTCTTC.

The rearrangement links TRBV29-1 to TRBJ2-3, with D tentatively TRBD2 (5 bases). The CDR3 consists of 12 residues. Germline loops: CDR1 SQVTM, CDR2 ANQGSEA. V was shortened by 6 bases and J by 2 bases, with 9 bases between the two germline ends. The CDR3, as DNA: TGCAGCGTGAGGGAATCCACAGATACGCAGTATTTT. The encoded protein is CSVRESTDTQYF.

The chain recombines TRBV6-6 with TRBJ2-7; TRBD2 matches 8 bases. The trim removed 7 bases at V and 2 bases at J, leaving 7 bases unmatched. Germline-derived CDR1 and CDR2 are MNHNY and SVGAGI (reference sequence). The CDR3 is 14 residues long. CDR3 sequence: CASTPGGAPYEQYF. In nucleotides, the CDR3 is TGTGCCAGCACCCCCGGGGGGGCCCCCTACGAGCAGTACTTC.

This chain links TRBV29-1 with TRBJ1-5; 7 bases map to TRBD1. This CDR3 spans 14 amino acids. Trimming cost V 6 bases and J 9 bases; bases outside gene matches: 14. In germline, CDR1 is SQVTM, CDR2 ANQGSEA. CDR3 DNA: TGCAGCGTCAAGGGCGGGGACAGCCGGGGGCCCCAGCATTTT. This sequence encodes CSVKGGDSRGPQHF.

J is TRBJ2-5 and V is TRBV5-4; 7 bases agree with TRBD2. V lost 5 bases, J lost 5 bases, and 9 bases stayed unmatched. Germline values: CDR1 SGHNT, CDR2 YYREEE (reference sequence). The CDR3 runs 14 residues. DNA for the CDR3: TGTGCCAGCAGTTGGAGGGACGGGGGGGAGACCCAGTACTTC. This gives the protein CASSWRDGGETQYF.